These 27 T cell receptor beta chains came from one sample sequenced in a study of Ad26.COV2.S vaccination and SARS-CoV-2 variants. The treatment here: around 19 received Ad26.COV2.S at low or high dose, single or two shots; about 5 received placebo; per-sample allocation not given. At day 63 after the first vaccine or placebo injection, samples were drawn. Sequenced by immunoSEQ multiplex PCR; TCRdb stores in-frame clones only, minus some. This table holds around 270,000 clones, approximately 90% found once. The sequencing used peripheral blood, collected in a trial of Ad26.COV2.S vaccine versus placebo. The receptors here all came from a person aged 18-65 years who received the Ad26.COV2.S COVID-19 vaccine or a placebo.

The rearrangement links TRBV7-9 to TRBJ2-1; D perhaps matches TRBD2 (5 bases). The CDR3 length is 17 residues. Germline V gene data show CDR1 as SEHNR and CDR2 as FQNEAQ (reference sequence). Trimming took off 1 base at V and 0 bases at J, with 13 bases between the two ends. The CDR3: CASSLDRMGVSYNEQFF. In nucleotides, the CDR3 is TGTGCCAGCAGCTTAGACCGGATGGGAGTCTCCTACAATGAGCAGTTCTTC.

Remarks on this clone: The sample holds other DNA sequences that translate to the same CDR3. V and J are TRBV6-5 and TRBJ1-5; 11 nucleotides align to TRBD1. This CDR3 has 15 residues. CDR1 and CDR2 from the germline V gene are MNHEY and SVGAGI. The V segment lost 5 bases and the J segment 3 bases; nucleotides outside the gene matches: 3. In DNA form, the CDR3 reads TGTGCCAGCAGTCGGGACAGGGGGAACAATCAGCCCCAGCATTTT. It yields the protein CASSRDRGNNQPQHF.

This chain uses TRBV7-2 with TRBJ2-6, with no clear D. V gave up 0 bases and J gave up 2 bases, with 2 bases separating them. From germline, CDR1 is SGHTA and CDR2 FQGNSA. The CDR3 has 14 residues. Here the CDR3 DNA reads TGTGCCAGCAGCTTAGCCACTGGGGCCAACGTCCTGACTTTC. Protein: CASSLATGANVLTF.

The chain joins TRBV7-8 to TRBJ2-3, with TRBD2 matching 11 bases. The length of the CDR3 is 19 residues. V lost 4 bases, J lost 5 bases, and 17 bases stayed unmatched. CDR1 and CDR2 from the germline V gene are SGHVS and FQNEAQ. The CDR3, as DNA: TGTGCCAGCAGCTGGCGGGCGCTAGCGGGAGGAATTTCCGGAGATACGCAGTATTTT. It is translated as CASSWRALAGGISGDTQYF.

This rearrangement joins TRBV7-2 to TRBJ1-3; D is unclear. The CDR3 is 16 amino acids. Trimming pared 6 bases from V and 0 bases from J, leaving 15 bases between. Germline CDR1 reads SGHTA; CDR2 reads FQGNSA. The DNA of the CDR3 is TGTGCCAGCAGTAAAACACAAGGGAACTCTGGAAACACCATATATTTT. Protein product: CASSKTQGNSGNTIYF.

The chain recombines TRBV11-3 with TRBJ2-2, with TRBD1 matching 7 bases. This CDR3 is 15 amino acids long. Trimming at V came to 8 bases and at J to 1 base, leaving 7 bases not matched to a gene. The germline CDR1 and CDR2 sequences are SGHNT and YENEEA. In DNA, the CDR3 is TGTGCCAGCGGGCACGGGACAGTGAACACCGGGGAGCTGTTTTTT. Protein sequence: CASGHGTVNTGELFF.

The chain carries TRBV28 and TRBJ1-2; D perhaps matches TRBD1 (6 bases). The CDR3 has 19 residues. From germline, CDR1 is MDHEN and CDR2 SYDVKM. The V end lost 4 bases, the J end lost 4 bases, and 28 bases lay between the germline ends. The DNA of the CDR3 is TGTGCCAGCAGTTCATTAGGGGTGGGGACAAAAATCAGGGGCTATGGCTACACCTTC. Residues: CASSSLGVGTKIRGYGYTF.

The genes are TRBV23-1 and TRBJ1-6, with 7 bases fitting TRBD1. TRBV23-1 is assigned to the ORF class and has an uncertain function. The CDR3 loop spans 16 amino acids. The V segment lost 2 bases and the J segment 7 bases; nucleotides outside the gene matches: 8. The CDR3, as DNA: TGCGCCAGCAGTCAAGACGGACAGGCTATCAATTCACCCCTCCACTTT. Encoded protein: CASSQDGQAINSPLHF.

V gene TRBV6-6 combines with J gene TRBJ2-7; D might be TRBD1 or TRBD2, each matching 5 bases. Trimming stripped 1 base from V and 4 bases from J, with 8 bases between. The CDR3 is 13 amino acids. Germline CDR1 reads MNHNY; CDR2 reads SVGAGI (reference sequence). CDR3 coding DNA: TGTGCCAGCAGTTACTTGGGGGAGTACGAGCAGTACGTC. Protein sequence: CASSYLGEYEQYV.

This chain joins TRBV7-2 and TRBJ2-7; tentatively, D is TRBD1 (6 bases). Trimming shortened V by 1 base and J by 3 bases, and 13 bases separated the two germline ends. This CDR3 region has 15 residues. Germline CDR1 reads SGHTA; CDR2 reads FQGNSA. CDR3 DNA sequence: TGTGCCAGCAGCTTAGAGATAACAGGGATCTACGAGCAGTACTTC. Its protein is CASSLEITGIYEQYF.

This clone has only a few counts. The CDR3: CASSTRTGDYEQYF. DNA of the CDR3: TGTGCCAGTAGTACCCGAACAGGGGACTACGAGCAGTACTTC. The rearrangement links TRBV19 to TRBJ2-7, with 7 positions matching TRBD1. Germline V gene sequence: CDR1 LNHDA, CDR2 SQIVND (reference sequence). The CDR3 is made up of 14 amino acids. V trimming: 4 bases; J trimming: 3 bases; junction bases outside the gene matches: 6. Supplemented by reference TRBV19 and TRBJ2-7, the full variable domain reads DGGITQSPKYLFRKEGQNVTLSCEQNLNHDAMYWYRQDPGQGLRLIYYSQIVNDFQKGDIAEGYSVSREKKESFPLTVTSAQKNPTAFYLCASSTRTGDYEQYFGPGTRLTVT.

The CDR3, as DNA: TGTGCCAGCAGCTTACTATGGGAACATGAGCAGTTCTTC. Amino acids: CASSLLWEHEQFF. This chain connects TRBV11-3 to TRBJ2-1; D is ambiguous. The CDR3 is 13 residues long. The V gene's germline CDR1 is SGHNT and CDR2 YENEEA. Trimming left V 2 bases short and J 8 bases short, with 10 bases between.

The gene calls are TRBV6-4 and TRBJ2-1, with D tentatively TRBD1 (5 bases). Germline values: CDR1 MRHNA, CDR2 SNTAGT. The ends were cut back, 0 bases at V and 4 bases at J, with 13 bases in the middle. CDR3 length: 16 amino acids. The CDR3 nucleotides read TGTGCCAGCAGTGACTCAGATTGGACACCGTACAATGAGCAGTTCTTC. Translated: CASSDSDWTPYNEQFF.

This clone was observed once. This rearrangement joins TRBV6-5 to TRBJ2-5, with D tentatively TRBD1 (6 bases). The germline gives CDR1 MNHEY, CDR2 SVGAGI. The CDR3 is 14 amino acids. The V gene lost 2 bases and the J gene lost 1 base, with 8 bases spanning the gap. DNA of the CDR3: TGTGCCAGCAGTTACACAGGGATCCAAGAGACCCAGTACTTC. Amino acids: CASSYTGIQETQYF.

The CDR3 region is CASSRGAGGRQPQHF. The DNA for the CDR3 is TGCGCCAGCAGCCGTGGGGCTGGGGGGAGACAGCCCCAGCATTTT. V gene TRBV4-3 combines with J gene TRBJ1-5; tentative D call: TRBD1 (5 bases). This CDR3 contains 15 residues. V lost 4 bases and J lost 7, with 17 bases in between. Germline lookup yields CDR1 LGHNA and CDR2 YSLEER.

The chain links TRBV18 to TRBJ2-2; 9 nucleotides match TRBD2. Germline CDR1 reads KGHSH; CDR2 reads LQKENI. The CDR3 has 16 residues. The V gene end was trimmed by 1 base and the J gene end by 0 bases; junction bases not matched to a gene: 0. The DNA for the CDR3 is TGTGCCAGCTCACCACGACTAGCGGCGAACACCGGGGAGCTGTTTTTT. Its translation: CASSPRLAANTGELFF.

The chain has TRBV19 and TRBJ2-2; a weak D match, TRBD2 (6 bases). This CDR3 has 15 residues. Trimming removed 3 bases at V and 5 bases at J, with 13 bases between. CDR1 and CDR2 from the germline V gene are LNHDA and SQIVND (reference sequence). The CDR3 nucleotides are TGTGCCAGTAGTATCGGAGGGAGATGGACCGGGGAGCTGTTTTTT. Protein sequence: CASSIGGRWTGELFF.

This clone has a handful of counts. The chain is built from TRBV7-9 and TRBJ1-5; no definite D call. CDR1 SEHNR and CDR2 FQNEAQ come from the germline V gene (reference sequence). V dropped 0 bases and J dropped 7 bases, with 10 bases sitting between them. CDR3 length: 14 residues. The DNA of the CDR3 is TGTGCCAGCAGCTTAGCTGGCGGGGAACAGCCCCAGCATTTT. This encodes CASSLAGGEQPQHF.

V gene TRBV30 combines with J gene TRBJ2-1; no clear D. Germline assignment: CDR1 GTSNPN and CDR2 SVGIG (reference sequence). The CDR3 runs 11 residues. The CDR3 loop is CEMSVTGEQFF. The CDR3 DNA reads TGTGAGATGAGCGTTACCGGTGAGCAGTTCTTC.

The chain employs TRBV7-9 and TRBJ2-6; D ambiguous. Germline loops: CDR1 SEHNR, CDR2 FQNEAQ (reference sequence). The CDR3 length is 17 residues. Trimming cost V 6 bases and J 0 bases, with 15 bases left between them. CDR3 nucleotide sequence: TGTGCCAGCAGGCAAAAACCGGGCCTCTCTGGGGCCAACGTCCTGACTTTC. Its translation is CASRQKPGLSGANVLTF.

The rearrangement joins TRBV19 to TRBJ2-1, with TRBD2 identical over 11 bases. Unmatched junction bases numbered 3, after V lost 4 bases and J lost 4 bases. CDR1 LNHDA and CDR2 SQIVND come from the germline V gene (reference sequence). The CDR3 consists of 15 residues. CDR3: CASSTLAGAYNEQFF. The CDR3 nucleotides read TGTGCCAGTAGTACACTAGCGGGAGCATACAATGAGCAGTTCTTC.

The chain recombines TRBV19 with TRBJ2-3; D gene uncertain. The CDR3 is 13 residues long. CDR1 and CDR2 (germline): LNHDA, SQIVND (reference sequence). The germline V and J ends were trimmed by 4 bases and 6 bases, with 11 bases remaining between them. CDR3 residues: CASSNSLADTQYF. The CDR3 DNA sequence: TGTGCCAGTAGTAACTCCTTGGCCGATACGCAGTATTTT.

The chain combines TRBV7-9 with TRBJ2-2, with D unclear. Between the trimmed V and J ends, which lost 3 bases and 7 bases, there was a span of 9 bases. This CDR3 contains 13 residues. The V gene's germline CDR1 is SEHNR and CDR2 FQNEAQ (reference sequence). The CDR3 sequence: CASSFFVDGELFF. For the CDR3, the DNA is TGTGCCAGCAGCTTTTTCGTAGACGGGGAGCTGTTTTTT.

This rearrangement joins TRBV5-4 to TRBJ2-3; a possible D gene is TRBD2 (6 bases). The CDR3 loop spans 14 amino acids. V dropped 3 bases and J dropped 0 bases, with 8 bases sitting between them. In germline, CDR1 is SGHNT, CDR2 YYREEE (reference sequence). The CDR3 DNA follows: TGTGCCAGCAGCTCTAGCGTTAGCACAGATACGCAGTATTTT. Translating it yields CASSSSVSTDTQYF.

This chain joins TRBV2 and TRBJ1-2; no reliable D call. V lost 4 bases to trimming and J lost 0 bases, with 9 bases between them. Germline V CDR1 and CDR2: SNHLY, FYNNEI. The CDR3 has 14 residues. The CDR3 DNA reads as TGTGCCAGCAGTGTAACGGAAGCTAACTATGGCTACACCTTC. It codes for CASSVTEANYGYTF.

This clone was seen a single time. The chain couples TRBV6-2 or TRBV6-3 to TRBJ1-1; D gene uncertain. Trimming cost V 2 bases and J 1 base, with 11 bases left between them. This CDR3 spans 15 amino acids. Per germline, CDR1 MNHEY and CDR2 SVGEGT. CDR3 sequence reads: CASSYRGLRNTEAFF. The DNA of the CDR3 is TGTGCCAGCAGTTACCGTGGACTGCGGAACACTGAAGCTTTCTTT.

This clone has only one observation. The CDR3 reads CASNKPTSGLPHGSYEQYV. CDR3 sequence (DNA): TGTGCCAGCAACAAGCCGACTAGCGGATTACCCCATGGGTCCTACGAGCAGTACGTC. The chain joins TRBV6-4 to TRBJ2-7, with TRBD2 identical over 9 bases. The V gene's germline CDR1 is MRHNA and CDR2 SNTAGT. The CDR3 is 19 residues long. Unmatched junction bases numbered 20, after V lost 7 bases and J lost 1 base.